Below, one TCR beta chain is given with its context. The data are from a study of blood T cell repertoires in COVID-19. Repertoires were generated with immunoSEQ multiplex PCR, while TCRdb's copy carries only in-frame clones and drops some. The data show around 100,000 clones, about 85% seen once. This receptor was taken from a human donor in a cohort sampled during active COVID-19. What was sequenced was peripheral blood.

CDR3 nucleotide sequence: TGTGCCAGCAGTCACCCCCCGAGGGGGCCTCCCTACAATGAGCAGTTCTTC. Protein sequence: CASSHPPRGPPYNEQFF. The chain combines TRBV28 with TRBJ2-1; 7 bases agree with TRBD1. Germline CDR1 and CDR2: MDHEN and SYDVKM. Trimming took 5 bases from V and 2 from J; bases not matched to a gene: 12. The CDR3 sequence is 17 residues long.